This TCR beta chain was obtained from a study of cytomegalovirus exposure and HLA in healthy donors. The donors formed part of the 120-subject validation cohort, distinct from the roughly 700-subject first cohort. Study findings and constraints: Reportedly, cytomegalovirus status was diagnosed with high sensitivity and specificity.

Regarding this clone: Its specificity is not known.

Profiling relied on immunoSEQ multiplex PCR, and the TCRdb table lists in-frame clones only, not all of them. The sample has 60,000 to 90,000 clones, approximately 86% seen once. The receptor's source is a man aged 25-40 years in good health and CMV-seronegative. Sequencing was carried out using PBMCs.

CDR3 region: CASSPRTTGGIYGYTF. CDR3 bases: TGCGCCAGCAGCCCCAGGACGACAGGGGGAATCTATGGCTACACCTTC. The V gene is TRBV5-1, the J gene TRBJ1-2; 9 nucleotides align to TRBD1. The trim removed 4 bases at V and 4 bases at J, leaving 11 bases unmatched. The germline gives CDR1 SGHRS, CDR2 YFSETQ. This CDR3 region has 16 residues.